The TCR beta chain described here comes from a study of shared clonotypes between healthy human individuals. Findings and caveats of the study: Naive CD4 clonotypes overlapped across several donors at about 5%. Clonotype sharing among donors was thought likely to change with sequencing depth.

Naive CD8 isolation took CD45RO-negative cells positively selected for CCR7 and excluded terminally differentiated effector memory CD45RA+ cells. Regarding this clone: Its antigen remains unidentified.

CDR1 is GTSNPN, CDR2 SVGIG, per germline (reference sequence). Trimming cost V 1 base and J 4 bases; bases outside gene matches: 9. This CDR3 region has 17 residues. In the original workflow: With immunoSEQ giving junction-only sequences and no quality scores, filtering differed. Clones were sequenced by immunoSEQ multiplex PCR, and TCRdb holds only the in-frame ones, with some missing. That table is the source of V, J and clone size, and D and trimming were worked out from the DNA. The sample carries approximately 740,000 clones, about 91% recorded once. Sequenced: naive CD8+ T cells sorted from blood. The source of this sequence is a man aged 25-45 years in good health. This sequence joins TRBV30 and TRBJ2-3; the match to TRBD2 covers 12 bases. This CDR3 is CAWSDLGTSGYPDTQYF. The CDR3 DNA reads TGTGCCTGGAGTGACCTCGGGACTAGCGGGTATCCAGATACGCAGTATTTT.